These 24 T cell receptor beta chains came from one sample sequenced in a study of identical twins. TCRdb recomputed calls from the 5' RACE reads with MiXCR, one row per CDR3 protein. In the table there are about 240,000 distinct CDR3 sequences, roughly 13% of which are singletons. The same data also contributed to another study, on yellow fever vaccine responses in identical twins.

Sequences were obtained from memory (CD45RO+) T cells sorted from blood. The source of these receptors is a woman aged 18-29 years in good health.

This chain joins TRBV7-9 and TRBJ2-1; no definite D call. The germline gives CDR1 SEHNR, CDR2 FQNEAQ (reference sequence). Trimming pared 2 bases from V and 7 bases from J, leaving 12 bases between. This CDR3 is built from 14 residues. DNA of the CDR3: TGTGCCAGCAGCTTAACGAAGGGTGGGAATGAGCAGTTCTTC. The encoded protein is CASSLTKGGNEQFF.

The chain carries TRBV11-1 and TRBJ2-1, with D possibly being TRBD1 or TRBD2 (5 bases each). Trimming took off 5 bases at V and 10 bases at J, with 18 bases between the two ends. The CDR3 is made up of 14 amino acids. CDR1 and CDR2 (germline): SGHAT, FQDESV (reference sequence). CDR3: CASSLDLNRGEQFF. CDR3 bases: TGTGCCAGCAGCCTGGACCTTAACCGGGGCGAGCAGTTCTTC. Full variable domain (remainder filled in from reference TRBV11-1 and TRBJ2-1): EAEVAQSPRYKITEKSQAVAFWCDPISGHATLYWYRQILGQGPELLVQFQDESVVDDSQLPKDRFSAERLKGVDSTLKIQPAELGDSAMYLCASSLDLNRGEQFFGPGTRLTVL.

This clonotype was counted a few times. This rearrangement joins TRBV2 to TRBJ2-1; the D is unclear. CDR3 size: 14 residues. Trimming removed 4 bases at V and 7 bases at J, with 14 bases between. Per germline, CDR1 SNHLY and CDR2 FYNNEI. This CDR3 is CASSVTATRNEQFF. In DNA form, the CDR3 reads TGTGCCAGCAGTGTTACGGCGACGCGGAATGAGCAGTTCTTC.

This clonotype was recorded at least ten times. The rearrangement joins TRBV20-1 to TRBJ2-5; 8 bases fit TRBD1. The CDR3 length is 14 residues. The V and J ends lost 5 bases and 5 bases, in that order; junction bases with no gene match: 10. Germline assignment: CDR1 DFQATT and CDR2 SNEGSKA (reference sequence). CDR3 loop: CSAPPPTGEETQYF. The CDR3 DNA reads TGCAGTGCTCCCCCCCCGACAGGGGAGGAGACCCAGTACTTC.

The J gene is TRBJ2-2, the V gene TRBV11-2; D not resolved. Germline V gene data show CDR1 as SGHAT and CDR2 as FQNNGV. V was shortened by 3 bases and J by 5 bases, with 16 bases between the two germline ends. The CDR3 totals 16 residues. CDR3 region: CASSFGPKGPTGELFF. CDR3 sequence (DNA): TGTGCCAGCAGCTTCGGGCCCAAAGGGCCAACCGGGGAGCTGTTTTTT.

The V call is TRBV7-2, the J call TRBJ2-7, with D perhaps matching TRBD1 (6 bases). CDR1 is SGHTA, CDR2 FQGNSA, per germline. The V end was cut by 5 bases, the J end by 2 bases, with 10 bases between. CDR3 length: 13 amino acids. In nucleotides, the CDR3 is TGTGCCAGCAGCAAAGACAGGCCCTACGAGCAGTACTTC. This codes for CASSKDRPYEQYF.

This clonotype has more than one count but fewer than ten. The chain recombines TRBV10-3 with TRBJ2-7; tentatively, D is TRBD2 (6 bases). The CDR3 is 13 amino acids. In germline, CDR1 is ENHRY, CDR2 SYGVKD. Trimming took 1 base from V and 6 from J, leaving 10 bases between them. CDR3 in amino acids: CAISELTGGEQYF. In DNA form, the CDR3 reads TGTGCCATCAGTGAGTTGACCGGGGGCGAGCAGTACTTC.

The chain has TRBV3-1 and TRBJ2-5, with TRBD1 as a possible D gene (6 bases). CDR1 LGHDT and CDR2 YNNKEL come from the germline V gene (reference sequence). Trimming pared 0 bases from V and 4 bases from J, leaving 15 bases between. The CDR3 has 16 residues. The CDR3 loop is CASSQEPAGERETQYF. As DNA, the CDR3 is TGTGCCAGCAGCCAAGAGCCCGCAGGGGAACGAGAGACCCAGTACTTC.

This clonotype has only a few counts. This chain links TRBV7-8 with TRBJ1-5; weak D call: TRBD1 (5 bases). From germline, CDR1 is SGHVS and CDR2 FQNEAQ. CDR3 length equals 14 residues. V was shortened by 5 bases and J by 0 bases, with 8 bases between the two germline ends. CDR3 DNA: TGTGCCAGCAGCGAGGGGAATAGCAATCAGCCCCAGCATTTT. It specifies CASSEGNSNQPQHF.

This clonotype was recorded a few times. The chain carries TRBV18 and TRBJ2-2; possibly TRBD1 for D (6 bases). The germline V and J ends were trimmed by 0 bases and 4 bases, with 12 bases remaining between them. CDR1 KGHSH and CDR2 LQKENI come from the germline V gene. The CDR3 consists of 16 residues. The DNA of the CDR3 is TGTGCCAGCTCACCACCGGGGGCCGCCGGCACCGGGGAGCTGTTTTTT. It encodes CASSPPGAAGTGELFF.

This clonotype was counted between two and nine times. This chain connects TRBV5-1 to TRBJ2-1; the match to TRBD2 covers 7 bases. Per the germline V gene, CDR1 is SGHRS and CDR2 is YFSETQ. CDR3 size: 14 residues. Trimming at V came to 0 bases and at J to 5 bases, leaving 2 bases not matched to a gene. The CDR3 region is CASSLGGTNNEQFF. CDR3 in DNA: TGCGCCAGCAGCTTGGGGGGGACTAACAATGAGCAGTTCTTC.

The gene calls are TRBV9 and TRBJ2-1, with TRBD2 matching over 10 bases. The CDR3 loop spans 15 amino acids. The junction had 4 bases not matched to a gene; V was cut back by 0 bases and J by 7 bases. The germline V gene encodes CDR1 SGDLS and CDR2 YYNGEE. CDR3 nucleotides: TGTGCCAGCAGCGTAGAACTAGCGGGGACTAATGAGCAGTTCTTC. The encoded protein is CASSVELAGTNEQFF.

This clonotype was seen only a few times. The chain recombines TRBV4-3 with TRBJ1-4; perhaps TRBD1 as D (6 bases). In germline, CDR1 is LGHNA, CDR2 YSLEER. Trimming pared 2 bases from V and 1 base from J, leaving 17 bases between. This CDR3 is built from 18 residues. Here the CDR3 reads CASSQKPQGIVTNEKLFF. The CDR3 DNA reads TGCGCCAGCAGCCAAAAACCTCAGGGGATCGTAACTAATGAAAAACTGTTTTTT.

The gene calls are TRBV28 and TRBJ2-5, with TRBD1 identical over 8 bases. The germline V gene has CDR1 MDHEN and CDR2 SYDVKM. Trimming cost V 6 bases and J 2 bases; bases outside gene matches: 11. The CDR3 contains 16 residues. CDR3 in DNA: TGTGCCAGCAGCAGTGGGACAGGCCCACCTCAAGAGACCCAGTACTTC. It translates to CASSSGTGPPQETQYF.

This clonotype has only a few counts. The rearrangement joins TRBV18 to TRBJ1-5, with 8 bases matching TRBD1. The CDR3 totals 15 residues. The junction had 7 bases not matched to a gene; V was cut back by 6 bases and J by 3 bases. The germline CDR1 and CDR2 sequences are KGHSH and LQKENI. CDR3 loop: CASSAGTGINQPQHF. CDR3 bases: TGTGCCAGCTCGGCCGGGACAGGCATCAATCAGCCCCAGCATTTT.

This clonotype showed up many times. This chain uses TRBV6-2 or TRBV6-3 with TRBJ2-1; TRBD2 agrees at 10 bases. Germline V lookup: CDR1 MNHEY, CDR2 SVGEGT. Trimming took 4 bases from V and 6 from J; bases not matched to a gene: 3. This CDR3 contains 14 residues. CDR3 DNA: TGTGCCAGCAGTTCCGGGACTAGCGTCAATGAGCAGTTCTTC. It encodes CASSSGTSVNEQFF.

The gene calls are TRBV20-1 and TRBJ1-3, with D unclear. Germline V gives CDR1 DFQATT, CDR2 SNEGSKA (reference sequence). This CDR3 region has 12 residues. The ends were cut back, 4 bases at V and 4 bases at J, with 8 bases in the middle. CDR3 protein: CSAKTEGNTIYF. DNA for the CDR3: TGCAGTGCTAAAACGGAGGGAAACACCATATATTTT.

This clonotype was detected a few times. The V gene is TRBV5-1, the J gene TRBJ2-7, with a tentative D call TRBD2 (5 bases). Germline values: CDR1 SGHRS, CDR2 YFSETQ. With 7 bases removed from V and 0 bases from J, the gap between germline ends came to 17 bases. The CDR3 is 15 residues long. The CDR3 is CASSKPGFNSYEQYF. The CDR3 DNA is TGCGCCAGCTCGAAACCGGGATTTAACTCCTACGAGCAGTACTTC. Looking up the rest from reference TRBV5-1 and TRBJ2-7 gives the full variable domain: KAGVTQTPRYLIKTRGQQVTLSCSPISGHRSVSWYQQTPGQGLQFLFEYFSETQRNKGNFPGRFSGRQFSNSRSEMNVSTLELGDSALYLCASSKPGFNSYEQYFGPGTRLTVT.

This sequence joins TRBV3-1 and TRBJ2-1, with D possibly called TRBD1 or TRBD2 (7 bases each). V lost 3 bases and J 12 bases, leaving 21 bases between the germline ends. Germline CDR1 is LGHDT and CDR2 is YNNKEL (reference sequence). The CDR3 runs to 15 residues. The CDR3 DNA sequence: TGTGCCAGCAGCCAGGGGAGGGGGCAGCGCGGGAGGCAGTTCTTC. As protein: CASSQGRGQRGRQFF.

This clonotype occurred a few times. J is TRBJ1-1 and V is TRBV12-3 or TRBV12-4; D unclear. The germline V and J ends were trimmed by 4 bases and 4 bases, with 10 bases remaining between them. The CDR3 length is 13 residues. CDR3 amino acids: CASSSFAATEAFF. The CDR3 DNA reads as TGTGCCAGCAGTTCTTTCGCGGCCACTGAAGCTTTCTTT.

This chain uses TRBV6-5 with TRBJ2-2; a possible D gene is TRBD2 (6 bases). Germline CDR1 and CDR2: MNHEY and SVGAGI. Trimming shortened V by 0 bases and J by 0 bases, and 8 bases separated the two germline ends. This CDR3 is 16 amino acids long. CDR3 region: CASSYSGLPNTGELFF. In nucleotides, the CDR3 is TGTGCCAGCAGTTACTCGGGACTCCCGAACACCGGGGAGCTGTTTTTT.

This clonotype appeared a few times. The chain uses TRBV20-1 and TRBJ1-1, with D maybe TRBD1 (5 bases). This CDR3 has 12 amino acids. V was pared by 5 bases and J by 11 bases, with 18 bases between. CDR1 and CDR2 (germline): DFQATT, SNEGSKA (reference sequence). This chain's CDR3 is CSAPDIVGWAFF. The CDR3 bases are TGCAGTGCTCCGGACATCGTGGGTTGGGCTTTCTTT.

This clonotype has just a few counts. The chain links TRBV20-1 to TRBJ1-4; no reliable D call. The V gene's germline CDR1 is DFQATT and CDR2 SNEGSKA (reference sequence). This CDR3 spans 14 amino acids. With 6 bases removed from V and 2 bases from J, the gap between germline ends came to 13 bases. The CDR3 bases are TGCAGTGCCCCCCGGGATGGCACTAATGAAAAACTGTTTTTT. As protein: CSAPRDGTNEKLFF.

This clonotype appeared many times. V usage is TRBV5-1 and J usage is TRBJ1-5, with D unresolved. V dropped 9 bases and J dropped 3 bases, with 19 bases sitting between them. The CDR3 is made up of 15 amino acids. Germline V gives CDR1 SGHRS, CDR2 YFSETQ. CDR3: CATNSLHRYNQPQHF. CDR3 DNA: TGCGCCACCAACTCCCTTCACAGATACAATCAGCCCCAGCATTTT.